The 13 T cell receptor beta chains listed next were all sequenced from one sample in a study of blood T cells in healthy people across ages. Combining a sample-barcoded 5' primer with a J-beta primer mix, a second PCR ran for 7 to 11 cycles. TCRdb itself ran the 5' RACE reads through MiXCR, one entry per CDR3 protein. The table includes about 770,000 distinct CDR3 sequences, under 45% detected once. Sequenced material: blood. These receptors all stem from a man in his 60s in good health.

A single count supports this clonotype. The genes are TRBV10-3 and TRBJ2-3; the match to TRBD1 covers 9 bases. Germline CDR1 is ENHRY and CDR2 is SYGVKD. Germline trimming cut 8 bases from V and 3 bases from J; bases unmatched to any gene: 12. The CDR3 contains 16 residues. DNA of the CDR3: TGTGCCATCTCGGGCGCCCGGGACAGGGTGACAGATACGCAGTATTTT. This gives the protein CAISGARDRVTDTQYF.

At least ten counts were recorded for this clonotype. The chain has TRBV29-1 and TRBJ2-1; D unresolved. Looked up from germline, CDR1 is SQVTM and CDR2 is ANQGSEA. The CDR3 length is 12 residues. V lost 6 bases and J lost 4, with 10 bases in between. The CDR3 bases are TGCAGCGTAGGCAGTGAATACAATGAGCAGTTCTTC. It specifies CSVGSEYNEQFF.

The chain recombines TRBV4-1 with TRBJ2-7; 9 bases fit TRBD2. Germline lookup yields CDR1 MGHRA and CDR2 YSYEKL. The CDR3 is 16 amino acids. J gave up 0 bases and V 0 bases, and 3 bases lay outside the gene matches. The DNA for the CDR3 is TGCGCCAGCAGCCAAGATCTAGCGGGGCGCTCCTACGAGCAGTACTTC. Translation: CASSQDLAGRSYEQYF.

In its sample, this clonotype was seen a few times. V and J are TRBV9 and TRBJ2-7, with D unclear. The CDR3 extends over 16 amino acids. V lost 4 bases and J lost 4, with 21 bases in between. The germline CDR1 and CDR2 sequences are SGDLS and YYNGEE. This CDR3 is CASSSGLGLARYEQYF. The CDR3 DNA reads TGTGCCAGCAGCTCAGGCCTTGGCCTCGCACGGTACGAGCAGTACTTC. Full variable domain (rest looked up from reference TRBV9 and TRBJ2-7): DSGVTQTPKHLITATGQRVTLRCSPRSGDLSVYWYQQSLDQGLQFLIQYYNGEERAKGNILERFSAQQFPDLHSELNLSSLELGDSALYFCASSSGLGLARYEQYFGPGTRLTVT.

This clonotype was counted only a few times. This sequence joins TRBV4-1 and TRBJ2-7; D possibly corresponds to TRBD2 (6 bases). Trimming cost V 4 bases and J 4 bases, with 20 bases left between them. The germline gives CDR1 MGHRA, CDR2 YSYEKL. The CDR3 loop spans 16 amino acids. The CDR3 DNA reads TGCGCCAGCAGCCCAACGGGTAGCCGGGGAGGATACGAGCAGTACTTC. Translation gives CASSPTGSRGGYEQYF.

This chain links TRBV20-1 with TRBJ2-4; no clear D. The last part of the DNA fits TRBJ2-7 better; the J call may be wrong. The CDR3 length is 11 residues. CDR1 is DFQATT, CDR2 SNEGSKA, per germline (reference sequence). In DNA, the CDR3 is TGCAGTGCTAGCCGGAGCTACGAGCAGTACTTC. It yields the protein CSASRSYEQYF.

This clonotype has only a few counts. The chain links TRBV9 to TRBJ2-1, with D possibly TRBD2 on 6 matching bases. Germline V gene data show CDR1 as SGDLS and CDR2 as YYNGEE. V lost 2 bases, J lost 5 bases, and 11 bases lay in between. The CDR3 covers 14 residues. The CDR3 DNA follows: TGTGCCAGCAGCGTGGGGGGTATCGACAATGAGCAGTTCTTC. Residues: CASSVGGIDNEQFF.

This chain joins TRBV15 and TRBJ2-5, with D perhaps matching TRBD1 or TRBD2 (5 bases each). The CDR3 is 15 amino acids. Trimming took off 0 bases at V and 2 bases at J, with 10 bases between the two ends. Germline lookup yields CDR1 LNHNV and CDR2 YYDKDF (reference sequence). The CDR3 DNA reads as TGTGCCACCAGCAGAGATCAGGGAGAACAAGAGACCCAGTACTTC. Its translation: CATSRDQGEQETQYF.

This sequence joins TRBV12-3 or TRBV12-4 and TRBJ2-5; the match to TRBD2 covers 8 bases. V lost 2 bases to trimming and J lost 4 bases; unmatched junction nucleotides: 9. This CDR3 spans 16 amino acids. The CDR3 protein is CASSLNGGACGETQYF. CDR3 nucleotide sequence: TGTGCCAGCAGTTTAAACGGGGGGGCCTGCGGAGAGACCCAGTACTTC.

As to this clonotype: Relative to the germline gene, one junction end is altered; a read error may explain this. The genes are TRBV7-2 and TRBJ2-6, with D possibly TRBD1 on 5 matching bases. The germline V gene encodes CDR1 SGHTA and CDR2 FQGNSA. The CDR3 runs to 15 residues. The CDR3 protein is CASSLGGSEANVLTF. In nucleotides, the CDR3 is TGTGCCAGCAGCTTAGGGGGCTCTGAGGCCAACGTCCTGACTTTC.

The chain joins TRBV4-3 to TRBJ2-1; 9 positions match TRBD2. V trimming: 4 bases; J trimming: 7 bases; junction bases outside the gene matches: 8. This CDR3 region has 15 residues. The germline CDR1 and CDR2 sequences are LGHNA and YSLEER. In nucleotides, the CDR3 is TGCGCCAGCAGCCGCGGAGCGGGGGGCTCAAATGAGCAGTTCTTC. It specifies CASSRGAGGSNEQFF.

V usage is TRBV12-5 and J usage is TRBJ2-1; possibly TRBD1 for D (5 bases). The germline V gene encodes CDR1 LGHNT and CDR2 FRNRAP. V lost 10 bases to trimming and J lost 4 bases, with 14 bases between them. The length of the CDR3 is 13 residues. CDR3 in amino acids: CANVAGSYNEQFF. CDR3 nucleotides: TGTGCTAATGTCGCAGGGTCATACAATGAGCAGTTCTTC.

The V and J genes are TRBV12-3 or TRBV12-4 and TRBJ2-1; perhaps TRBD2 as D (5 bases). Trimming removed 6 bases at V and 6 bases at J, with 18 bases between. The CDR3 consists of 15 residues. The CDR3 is CASSQQRARRNEQFF. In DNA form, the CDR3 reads TGTGCCAGCAGCCAACAGAGGGCTCGCCGCAATGAGCAGTTCTTC.